Each of the 13 T cell receptor beta chains below was sequenced from the same sample in a study of beta chain features in type 1 diabetes. Since all of the isolated RNA was reverse transcribed, expressed TCRB transcripts were what got sequenced. The table came from immunoSEQ multiplex PCR; TCRdb's copy has only in-frame clones and leaves some out. Of some 150,000 clones in the sample, 6.5% to 8.5% are singletons; the top ten hold roughly 1.5%. Sample: central memory CD4+ T cells from blood. These receptors were taken from a woman aged 25 to 45 in good health.

V gene TRBV30 combines with J gene TRBJ1-5; tentatively, D is TRBD1 (5 bases). This CDR3 has 13 amino acids. V dropped 5 bases and J dropped 10 bases, with 18 bases sitting between them. CDR1 is GTSNPN and CDR2 is SVGIG in the germline V gene (reference sequence). The CDR3 DNA sequence: TGTGCCTGGCAACAAGGGGCGGCTCAACCCCAGCATTTT. This codes for CAWQQGAAQPQHF.

The chain combines TRBV28 with TRBJ2-5, with a weak D call TRBD2 (6 bases). Germline CDR1 MDHEN, CDR2 SYDVKM. CDR3 length equals 13 residues. Trimming took 7 bases from V and 5 from J, leaving 14 bases between them. The CDR3 here is CASKWSGVETQYF. DNA for the CDR3: TGTGCCAGCAAGTGGTCGGGAGTTGAGACCCAGTACTTC.

The table lists this clone with a few counts. This chain uses TRBV6-6 with TRBJ2-5; no firm D call. The ends were cut back, 2 bases at V and 1 base at J, with 11 bases in the middle. The CDR3 has 15 residues. In germline, CDR1 is MNHNY, CDR2 SVGAGI (reference sequence). The chain's CDR3 is CASSYRPTFQETQYF. In DNA form, the CDR3 reads TGTGCCAGCAGTTACCGTCCGACATTCCAAGAGACCCAGTACTTC.

At least ten counts were recorded for this clone. Other DNA sequences from this sample encode an identical CDR3 as well. CDR3 residues: CASSRDATNEKLFF. The CDR3 DNA reads as TGTGCCAGCAGCCGAGACGCGACTAATGAAAAACTGTTTTTT. This chain connects TRBV4-2 to TRBJ1-4; no reliable D call. This CDR3 spans 14 amino acids. V lost 4 bases to trimming and J lost 2 bases, with 8 bases between them. Germline V gene sequence: CDR1 LGHNA, CDR2 YNFKEQ.

In this sample, this clone turned up once. This chain connects TRBV7-9 to TRBJ2-3; 8 bases match TRBD2. This CDR3 has 14 residues. V shed 3 bases, J shed 6 bases, and the junction held 5 bases outside the gene matches. From germline, CDR1 is SEHNR and CDR2 FQNEAQ (reference sequence). The CDR3 DNA follows: TGTGCCAGCAGCTTTCCTAGCGGGTACGATACGCAGTATTTT. Its protein is CASSFPSGYDTQYF.

This clone appeared a few times. The V gene is TRBV7-2, the J gene TRBJ2-7; 7 positions match TRBD2. The ends lost 1 base at V and 0 bases at J; junction bases unmatched: 3. The germline V gene has CDR1 SGHTA and CDR2 FQGNSA. This CDR3 contains 15 residues. CDR3 coding DNA: TGTGCCAGCAGCTTAGATGGCGGGGGCTCCTACGAGCAGTACTTC. Protein: CASSLDGGGSYEQYF.

This clone has just a few counts. V gene TRBV4-3 combines with J gene TRBJ2-3, with TRBD2 as a possible D gene (6 bases). CDR3 length: 15 amino acids. V shed 1 base and J shed 0 bases, with 8 bases lying between them. Per the germline V gene, CDR1 is LGHNA and CDR2 is YSLEER. DNA for the CDR3: TGCGCCAGCAGCCAAGTTAGCGGTAGCACAGATACGCAGTATTTT. Translation gives CASSQVSGSTDTQYF.

This rearrangement joins TRBV6-5 to TRBJ1-5; no firm D call. The V end was cut by 5 bases, the J end by 7 bases, with 9 bases between. Per the germline V gene, CDR1 is MNHEY and CDR2 is SVGAGI. CDR3 length: 12 residues. Written as DNA, the CDR3 is TGTGCCAGCAGTCGACCGGGGCAGCCCCAGCATTTT. The encoded protein is CASSRPGQPQHF.

This clone was picked up a small number of times. The genes are TRBV9 and TRBJ2-3, with TRBD2 as a possible D gene (6 bases). Germline values: CDR1 SGDLS, CDR2 YYNGEE. The CDR3 runs to 15 residues. Trimming pared 3 bases from V and 1 base from J, leaving 12 bases between. The CDR3 here is CASSALARRTDTQYF. CDR3 bases: TGTGCCAGCAGCGCACTAGCTAGGCGCACAGATACGCAGTATTTT.

This clone was seen repeatedly, ten times or more. The rearrangement uses TRBV4-2 and TRBJ2-1, with TRBD2 identical over 8 bases. Unmatched junction bases numbered 7, after V lost 1 base and J lost 5 bases. The CDR3 is 16 amino acids. Germline V CDR1 and CDR2: LGHNA, YNFKEQ. This CDR3 is CASSQAEGLEHNEQFF. CDR3 bases: TGTGCCAGCAGCCAAGCTGAGGGACTAGAGCACAATGAGCAGTTCTTC.

This clone was observed a few times. The rearrangement joins TRBV15 to TRBJ1-5, with 11 bases fitting TRBD1. Trimming cost V 1 base and J 4 bases; bases outside gene matches: 0. The CDR3 extends over 15 amino acids. Germline V gene data show CDR1 as LNHNV and CDR2 as YYDKDF (reference sequence). DNA of the CDR3: TGTGCCACCAGCAGAGGGGACAGGGGGAATCAGCCCCAGCATTTT. Its protein product is CATSRGDRGNQPQHF.

The chain carries TRBV15 and TRBJ2-7, with unresolved D. The CDR3 is made up of 15 amino acids. V lost 1 base to trimming and J lost 0 bases, with 10 bases between them. Germline assignment: CDR1 LNHNV and CDR2 YYDKDF (reference sequence). CDR3 protein: CATSRGELSSYEQYF. The DNA for the CDR3 is TGTGCCACCAGCAGAGGCGAGTTGAGCTCCTACGAGCAGTACTTC.

The table lists this clone with many counts. The chain couples TRBV28 to TRBJ2-4, with D possibly being TRBD2 (5 bases). This CDR3 is built from 15 residues. With 7 bases removed from V and 0 bases from J, the gap between germline ends came to 13 bases. CDR1 and CDR2 from the germline V gene are MDHEN and SYDVKM. The CDR3 DNA follows: TGTGCCAGCACCGAGGACGGGGTAGCCAAAAACATTCAGTACTTC. Its protein is CASTEDGVAKNIQYF.